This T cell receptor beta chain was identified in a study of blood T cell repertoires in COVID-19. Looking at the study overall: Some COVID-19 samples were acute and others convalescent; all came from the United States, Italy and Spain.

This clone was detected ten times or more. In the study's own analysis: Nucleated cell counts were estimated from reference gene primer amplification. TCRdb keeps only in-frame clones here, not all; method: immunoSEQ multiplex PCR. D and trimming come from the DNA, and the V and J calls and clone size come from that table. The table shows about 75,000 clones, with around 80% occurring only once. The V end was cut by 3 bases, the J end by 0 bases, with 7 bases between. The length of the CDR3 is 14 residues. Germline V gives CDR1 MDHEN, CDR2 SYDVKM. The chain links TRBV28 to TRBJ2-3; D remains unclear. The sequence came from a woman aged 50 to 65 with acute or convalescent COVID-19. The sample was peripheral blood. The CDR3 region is CASSFMRSTDTQYF. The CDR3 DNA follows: TGTGCCAGCAGTTTCATGCGGAGCACAGATACGCAGTATTTT.